Below, 21 T cell receptor beta chains from the same sample are listed, as sequenced in a study of somatic mutations in cytotoxic T cells in rheumatoid arthritis. The table came from immunoSEQ multiplex PCR; TCRdb's copy has only in-frame clones and leaves some out. Of about 14,000 clones in the sample, 82% were seen once. Sequencing was carried out using CD8+ T cells sorted from blood. The receptors originated from an adult with rheumatoid arthritis.

The V gene is TRBV11-2, the J gene TRBJ1-2; 9 bases fit TRBD1. The V and J ends lost 4 bases and 8 bases, in that order; junction bases with no gene match: 14. Per germline, CDR1 SGHAT and CDR2 FQNNGV. This CDR3 spans 16 amino acids. CDR3 residues: CASSSPGQGLIWGYTF. The CDR3 nucleotides read TGTGCCAGCAGCTCACCGGGACAGGGCTTGATTTGGGGCTACACCTTC.

This chain links TRBV6-5 with TRBJ2-1; D possibly corresponds to TRBD1 (5 bases). CDR3 length: 12 residues. Germline lookup yields CDR1 MNHEY and CDR2 SVGAGI. The V end was cut by 6 bases, the J end by 6 bases, with 9 bases between. The CDR3 coding sequence is TGTGCCAGCAGCCCCGACAGCAATGAGCAGTTCTTC. This encodes CASSPDSNEQFF.

The genes are TRBV2 and TRBJ2-7; tentative D call: TRBD1 (6 bases). The CDR3 consists of 13 residues. CDR1 and CDR2 from the germline V gene are SNHLY and FYNNEI. Trimming took off 7 bases at V and 0 bases at J, with 10 bases between the two ends. CDR3 DNA sequence: TGTGCCAGCAATGAGGACAGCTCCTACGAGCAGTACTTC. This codes for CASNEDSSYEQYF.

The chain employs TRBV19 and TRBJ2-1; 7 nucleotides align to TRBD2. Germline loops: CDR1 LNHDA, CDR2 SQIVND (reference sequence). The trim removed 4 bases at V and 4 bases at J, leaving 7 bases unmatched. The CDR3 totals 15 residues. CDR3 sequence reads: CASSTSSSGYNEQFF. The CDR3 nucleotides read TGTGCCAGTAGTACTTCGTCTAGCGGATACAATGAGCAGTTCTTC.

V and J are TRBV11-2 and TRBJ2-1; TRBD2 agrees at 10 bases. From germline, CDR1 is SGHAT and CDR2 FQNNGV. V lost 8 bases and J lost 0; bases outside the gene matches: 10. The CDR3 sequence is 17 residues long. The CDR3 region is CASCTSGVPLSYNEQFF. DNA for the CDR3: TGTGCCAGCTGCACTAGCGGGGTCCCCCTCTCCTACAATGAGCAGTTCTTC.

This sequence joins TRBV28 and TRBJ2-7; D possibly corresponds to TRBD2 (5 bases). V dropped 5 bases and J dropped 0 bases, with 8 bases sitting between them. Germline V gene sequence: CDR1 MDHEN, CDR2 SYDVKM. The CDR3 covers 13 residues. DNA for the CDR3: TGTGCCAGCAGTAACCGGGACTCCTACGAGCAGTACTTC. Protein: CASSNRDSYEQYF.

The chain couples TRBV11-2 to TRBJ2-3; no definite D call. This CDR3 comprises 15 residues. V dropped 4 bases and J dropped 0 bases, with 11 bases sitting between them. CDR1 is SGHAT and CDR2 is FQNNGV in the germline V gene. In nucleotides, the CDR3 is TGTGCCAGCAGCTCGCAATACACTAGCACAGATACGCAGTATTTT. This translates into CASSSQYTSTDTQYF. The entire variable domain, with the rest obtained from reference TRBV11-2 and TRBJ2-3, is as follows: EAGVAQSPRYKIIEKRQSVAFWCNPISGHATLYWYQQILGQGPKLLIQFQNNGVVDDSQLPKDRFSAERLKGVDSTLKIQPAKLEDSAVYLCASSSQYTSTDTQYFGPGTRLTVL.

The J gene is TRBJ2-3, the V gene TRBV29-1; 11 bases are shared with TRBD2. The CDR3 is 18 amino acids. CDR1 SQVTM and CDR2 ANQGSEA come from the germline V gene. Germline trimming cut 2 bases from V and 1 base from J; bases unmatched to any gene: 11. CDR3 amino acids: CSVEFLAGGPGGTDTQYF. In nucleotides, the CDR3 is TGCAGCGTTGAATTTTTAGCGGGAGGGCCGGGGGGCACAGATACGCAGTATTTT.

The chain employs TRBV7-3 and TRBJ2-5; 9 bases are shared with TRBD2. The V and J ends lost 6 bases and 5 bases, in that order; junction bases with no gene match: 7. CDR3 length: 14 residues. CDR1 and CDR2 (germline): SGHTA, FQGTGA. The CDR3 sequence is CASSAGTSLETQYF. CDR3 nucleotide sequence: TGTGCCAGCAGTGCCGGGACTAGCTTGGAGACCCAGTACTTC. Filled out from reference TRBV7-3 and TRBJ2-5, the complete variable domain reads GAGVSQTPSNKVTEKGKYVELRCDPISGHTALYWYRQSLGQGPEFLIYFQGTGAADDSGLPNDRFFAVRPEGSVSTLKIQRTERGDSAVYLCASSAGTSLETQYFGPGTRLLVL.

The chain is built from TRBV27 and TRBJ2-1; D gene ambiguous. The CDR3 covers 15 residues. Germline loops: CDR1 MNHEY, CDR2 SMNVEV (reference sequence). The V and J ends lost 5 bases and 2 bases respectively, with 13 bases between them. CDR3 loop: CASSPEAGTYNEQFF. Written as DNA, the CDR3 is TGTGCCAGCAGTCCCGAGGCAGGAACCTACAATGAGCAGTTCTTC.

The chain combines TRBV25-1 with TRBJ2-2; D gene uncertain. Trimming stripped 4 bases from V and 6 bases from J, with 3 bases between. This CDR3 region has 11 residues. Germline assignment: CDR1 MGHDK and CDR2 SYGVNS. The CDR3 region is CASSASGELFF. The CDR3 DNA is TGTGCCAGCAGTGCCTCCGGGGAGCTGTTTTTT. Supplemented by reference TRBV25-1 and TRBJ2-2, the full variable domain reads EADIYQTPRYLVIGTGKKITLECSQTMGHDKMYWYQQDPGMELHLIHYSYGVNSTEKGDLSSESTVSRIRTEHFPLTLESARPSHTSQYLCASSASGELFFGEGSRLTVL.

The chain links TRBV5-1 to TRBJ2-5; D possibly corresponds to TRBD1 (6 bases). The V end lost 0 bases, the J end lost 5 bases, and 14 bases lay between the germline ends. This CDR3 is built from 15 residues. CDR1 SGHRS and CDR2 YFSETQ come from the germline V gene. This CDR3 is CASSLDGGQLETQYF. The CDR3 nucleotides are TGCGCCAGCAGCTTGGATGGGGGCCAGCTCGAGACCCAGTACTTC.

This clone was found a few times. The genes are TRBV19 and TRBJ1-1, with D possibly being TRBD1 (6 bases). Per germline, CDR1 LNHDA and CDR2 SQIVND (reference sequence). The germline V and J ends were trimmed by 3 bases and 1 base, with 12 bases remaining between them. The CDR3 length is 15 residues. The CDR3 DNA follows: TGTGCCAGTAGTATCGTCCCGGGACAGAACACTGAAGCTTTCTTT. It specifies CASSIVPGQNTEAFF. The entire variable domain, with the rest obtained from reference TRBV19 and TRBJ1-1, is as follows: DGGITQSPKYLFRKEGQNVTLSCEQNLNHDAMYWYRQDPGQGLRLIYYSQIVNDFQKGDIAEGYSVSREKKESFPLTVTSAQKNPTAFYLCASSIVPGQNTEAFFGQGTRLTVV.

This chain uses TRBV10-3 with TRBJ1-1, with D tentatively TRBD1 (6 bases). The ends were cut back, 2 bases at V and 1 base at J, with 8 bases in the middle. Germline assignment: CDR1 ENHRY and CDR2 SYGVKD. The CDR3 has 14 residues. The CDR3 DNA sequence: TGTGCCATCAGTGAGACAGGGCGGAACACTGAAGCTTTCTTT. It specifies CAISETGRNTEAFF.

This clone was observed a single time. The rearrangement uses TRBV19 and TRBJ1-1; D unresolved. V shed 7 bases and J shed 1 base, with 16 bases lying between them. CDR3 length: 15 amino acids. Germline lookup yields CDR1 LNHDA and CDR2 SQIVND (reference sequence). The CDR3 DNA sequence: TGTGCCAGTACCCCAGCGCGCAGGAGGAACACTGAAGCTTTCTTT. It translates to CASTPARRRNTEAFF.

The J gene is TRBJ2-7, the V gene TRBV10-3; D unclear. V lost 3 bases and J 2 bases, leaving 17 bases between the germline ends. Germline CDR1 and CDR2: ENHRY and SYGVKD. The CDR3 length is 16 residues. For the CDR3, the DNA is TGTGCCATCAGTGAAATTGGGGAAGGATCTACCTACGAGCAGTACTTC. Encoded protein: CAISEIGEGSTYEQYF.

The V gene is TRBV15, the J gene TRBJ2-3; possibly TRBD1 for D (6 bases). Per the germline V gene, CDR1 is LNHNV and CDR2 is YYDKDF (reference sequence). This CDR3 has 15 amino acids. With 1 base removed from V and 3 bases from J, the gap between germline ends came to 11 bases. The CDR3 here is CATSRGTGRTDTQYF. The CDR3 nucleotides are TGTGCCACCAGCAGAGGAACAGGGCGTACAGATACGCAGTATTTT.

The rearrangement joins TRBV7-2 to TRBJ2-5, with 7 nucleotides matching TRBD2. With V trimmed by 2 bases and J by 4 bases, 16 bases remained unmatched. The length of the CDR3 is 18 residues. Germline values: CDR1 SGHTA, CDR2 FQGNSA. CDR3 coding DNA: TGTGCCAGCAGCTTAAGTATGACAGCGGGGCTTAGGGGAGAGACCCAGTACTTC. Protein product: CASSLSMTAGLRGETQYF. Variable domain in full (rest from reference TRBV7-2 and TRBJ2-5): GAGVSQSPSNKVTEKGKDVELRCDPISGHTALYWYRQSLGQGLEFLIYFQGNSAPDKSGLPSDRFSAERTGGSVSTLTIQRTQQEDSAVYLCASSLSMTAGLRGETQYFGPGTRLLVL.

This chain links TRBV6-5 with TRBJ2-5; 9 bases match TRBD1. Per the germline V gene, CDR1 is MNHEY and CDR2 is SVGAGI. There are 12 residues in the CDR3. V lost 6 bases and J lost 8; bases outside the gene matches: 4. The CDR3 nucleotides are TGTGCCAGCAGGGGACAGGGAATAACCCAGTACTTC. As protein: CASRGQGITQYF.

The chain carries TRBV7-2 and TRBJ1-5; no reliable D call. Looked up from germline, CDR1 is SGHTA and CDR2 is FQGNSA. V lost 1 base, J lost 1 base, and 8 bases lay in between. This CDR3 is built from 15 residues. CDR3 nucleotides: TGTGCCAGCAGCTTAGTGGGTGGGAGCAATCAGCCCCAGCATTTT. As protein: CASSLVGGSNQPQHF.

V usage is TRBV18 and J usage is TRBJ1-3, with D hard to call. This CDR3 has 15 residues. The V gene's germline CDR1 is KGHSH and CDR2 LQKENI. V was clipped by 2 bases and J by 4 bases, with 12 bases between them. The CDR3, as DNA: TGTGCCAGCTCACCAACACAGTTGTCGGGAAACACCATATATTTT. Its protein product is CASSPTQLSGNTIYF. Combining the CDR3 with reference TRBV18 and TRBJ1-3 gives the whole variable domain NAGVMQNPRHLVRRRGQEARLRCSPMKGHSHVYWYRQLPEEGLKFMVYLQKENIIDESGMPKERFSAEFPKEGPSILRIQQVVRGDSAAYFCASSPTQLSGNTIYFGEGSWLTVV.